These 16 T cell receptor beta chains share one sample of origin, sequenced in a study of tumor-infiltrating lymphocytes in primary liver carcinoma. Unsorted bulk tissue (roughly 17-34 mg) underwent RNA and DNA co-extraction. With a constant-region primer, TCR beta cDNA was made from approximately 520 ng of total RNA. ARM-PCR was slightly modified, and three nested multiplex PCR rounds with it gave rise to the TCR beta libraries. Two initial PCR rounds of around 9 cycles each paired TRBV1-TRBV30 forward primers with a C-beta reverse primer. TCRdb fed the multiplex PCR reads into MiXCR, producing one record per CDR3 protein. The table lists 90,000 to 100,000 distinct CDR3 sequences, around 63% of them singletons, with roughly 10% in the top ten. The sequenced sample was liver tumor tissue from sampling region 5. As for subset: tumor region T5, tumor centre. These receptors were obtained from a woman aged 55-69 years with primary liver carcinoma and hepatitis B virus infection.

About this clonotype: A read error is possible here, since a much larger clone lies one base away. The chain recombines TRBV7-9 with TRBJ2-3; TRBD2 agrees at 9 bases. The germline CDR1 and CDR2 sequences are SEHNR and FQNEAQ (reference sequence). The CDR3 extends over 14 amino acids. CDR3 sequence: CAGSWGLAGDTQYF. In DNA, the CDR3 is TGTGCCGGCAGCTGGGGACTAGCTGGAGATACGCAGTATTTT.

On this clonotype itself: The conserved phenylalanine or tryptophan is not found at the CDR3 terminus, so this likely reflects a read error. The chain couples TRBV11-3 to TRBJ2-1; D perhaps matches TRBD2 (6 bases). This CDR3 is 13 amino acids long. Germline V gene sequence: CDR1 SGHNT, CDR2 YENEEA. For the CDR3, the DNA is TGTGTCAGCAGTGTCGGGGGTTACAATGAGCAGTTCTCC. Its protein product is CVSSVGGYNEQFS.

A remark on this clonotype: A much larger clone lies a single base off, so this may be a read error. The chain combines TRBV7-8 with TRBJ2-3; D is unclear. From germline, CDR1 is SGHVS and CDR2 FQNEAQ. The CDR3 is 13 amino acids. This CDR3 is CASSSQSRDTRYF. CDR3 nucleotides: TGTGCCAGCAGCTCCCAAAGTAGAGATACGCGGTATTTT.

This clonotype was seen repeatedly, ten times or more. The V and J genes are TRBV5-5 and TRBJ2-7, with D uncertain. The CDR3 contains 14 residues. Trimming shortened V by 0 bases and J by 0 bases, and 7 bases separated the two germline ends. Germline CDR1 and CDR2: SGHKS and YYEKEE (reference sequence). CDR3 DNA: TGTGCCAGCAGCTTGGAACAGCACTCCTACGAGCAGTACTTC. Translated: CASSLEQHSYEQYF. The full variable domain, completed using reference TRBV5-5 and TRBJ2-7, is DAGVTQSPTHLIKTRGQQVTLRCSPISGHKSVSWYQQVLGQGPQFIFQYYEKEERGRGNFPDRFSARQFPNYSSELNVNALLLGDSALYLCASSLEQHSYEQYFGPGTRLTVT.

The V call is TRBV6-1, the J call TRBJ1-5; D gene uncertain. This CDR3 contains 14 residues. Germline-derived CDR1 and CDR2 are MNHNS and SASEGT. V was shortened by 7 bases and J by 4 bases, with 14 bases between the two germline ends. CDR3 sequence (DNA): TGTGCCAGCATTTTATTGAATAGTAATCAGCCCCAGCATTTT. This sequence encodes CASILLNSNQPQHF.

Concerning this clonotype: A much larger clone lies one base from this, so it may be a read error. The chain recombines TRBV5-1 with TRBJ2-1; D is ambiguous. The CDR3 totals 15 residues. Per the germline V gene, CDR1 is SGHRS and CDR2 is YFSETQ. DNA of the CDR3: TGCGTCAGCAGCTTAGGGCGTGTATCGTACAATGAGCAGTTCTTC. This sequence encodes CVSSLGRVSYNEQFF.

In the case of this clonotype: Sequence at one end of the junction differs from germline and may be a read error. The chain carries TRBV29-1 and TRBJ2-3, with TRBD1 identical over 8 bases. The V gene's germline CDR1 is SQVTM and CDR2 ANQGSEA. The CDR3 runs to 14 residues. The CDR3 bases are TGCAGCGTTGGGGACAGGACTCTCATAGATACGAAGTATTTT. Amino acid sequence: CSVGDRTLIDTKYF.

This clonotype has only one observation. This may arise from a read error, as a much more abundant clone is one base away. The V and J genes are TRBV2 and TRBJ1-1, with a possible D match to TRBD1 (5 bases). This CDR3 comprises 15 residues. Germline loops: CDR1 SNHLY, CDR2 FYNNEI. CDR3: CASSEDFRASAETFF. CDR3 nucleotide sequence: TGTGCCAGCAGTGAAGACTTCAGGGCATCTGCTGAAACTTTCTTT.

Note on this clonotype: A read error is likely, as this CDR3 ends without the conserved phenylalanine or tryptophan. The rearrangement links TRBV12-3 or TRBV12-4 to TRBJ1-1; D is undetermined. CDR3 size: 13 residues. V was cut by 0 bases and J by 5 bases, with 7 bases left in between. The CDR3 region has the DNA TGTGCCAGCAGTTTAGCGGCATGGACTGAAGCTTTCCTT. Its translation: CASSLAAWTEAFL.

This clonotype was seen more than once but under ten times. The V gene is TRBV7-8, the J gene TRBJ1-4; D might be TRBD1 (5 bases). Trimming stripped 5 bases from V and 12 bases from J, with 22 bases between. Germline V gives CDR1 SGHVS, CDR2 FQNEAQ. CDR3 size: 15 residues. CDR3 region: CASSPNRGPSEELFF. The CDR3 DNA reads TGTGCCAGCAGCCCAAATAGGGGTCCAAGCGAAGAACTGTTTTTT.

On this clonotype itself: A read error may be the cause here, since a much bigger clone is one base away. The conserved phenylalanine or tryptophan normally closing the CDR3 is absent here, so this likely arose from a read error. Here the CDR3 DNA reads TGTGCCTGGAGCCCTACAATTGAAGCTTTCCTT. Its protein product is CAWSPTIEAFL. The chain uses TRBV30 and TRBJ1-1; D gene uncertain. Germline V lookup: CDR1 GTSNPN, CDR2 SVGIG (reference sequence). V lost 3 bases and J lost 7, with 9 bases in between. The CDR3 runs 11 residues.

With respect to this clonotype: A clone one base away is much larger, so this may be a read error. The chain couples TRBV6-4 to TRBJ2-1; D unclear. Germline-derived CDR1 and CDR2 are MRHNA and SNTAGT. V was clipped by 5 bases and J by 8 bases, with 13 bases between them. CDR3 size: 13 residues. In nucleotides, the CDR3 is TGTGCCAGCAGTAAGGACCGACACGATGAGCAGTTCTTC. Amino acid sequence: CASSKDRHDEQFF.

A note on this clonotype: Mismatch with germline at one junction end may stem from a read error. Here the CDR3 DNA reads TGCGCCTGCAGCTTGGGGTCTCCTTATGGCTACACCTTC. It translates to CACSLGSPYGYTF. This chain uses TRBV5-1 with TRBJ1-2; D unresolved. From germline, CDR1 is SGHRS and CDR2 YFSETQ. This CDR3 is built from 13 residues.

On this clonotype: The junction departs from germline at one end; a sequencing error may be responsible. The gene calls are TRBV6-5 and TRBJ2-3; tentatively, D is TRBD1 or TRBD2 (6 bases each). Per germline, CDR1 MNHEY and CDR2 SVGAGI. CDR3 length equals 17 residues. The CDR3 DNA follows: TGTGCCAGCAGTTATCTGCCGGGGGCGATGGGCACAGATATGCAGTATTTT. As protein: CASSYLPGAMGTDMQYF.

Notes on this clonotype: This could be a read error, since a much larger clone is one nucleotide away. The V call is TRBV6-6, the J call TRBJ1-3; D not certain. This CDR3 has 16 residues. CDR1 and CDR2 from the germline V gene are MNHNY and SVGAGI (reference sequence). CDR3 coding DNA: TGTGCCGGCAGTTACGCGATGGGTAGTGTTCGAAACACCATATATTTT. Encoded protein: CAGSYAMGSVRNTIYF.

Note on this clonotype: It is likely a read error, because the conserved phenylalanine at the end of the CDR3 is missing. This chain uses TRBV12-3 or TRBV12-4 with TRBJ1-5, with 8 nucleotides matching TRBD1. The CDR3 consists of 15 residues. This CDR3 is CGSRRNRGRNQPQHS. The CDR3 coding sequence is TGTGGCAGCAGACGGAACAGGGGGAGGAATCAGCCCCAGCATTCT.